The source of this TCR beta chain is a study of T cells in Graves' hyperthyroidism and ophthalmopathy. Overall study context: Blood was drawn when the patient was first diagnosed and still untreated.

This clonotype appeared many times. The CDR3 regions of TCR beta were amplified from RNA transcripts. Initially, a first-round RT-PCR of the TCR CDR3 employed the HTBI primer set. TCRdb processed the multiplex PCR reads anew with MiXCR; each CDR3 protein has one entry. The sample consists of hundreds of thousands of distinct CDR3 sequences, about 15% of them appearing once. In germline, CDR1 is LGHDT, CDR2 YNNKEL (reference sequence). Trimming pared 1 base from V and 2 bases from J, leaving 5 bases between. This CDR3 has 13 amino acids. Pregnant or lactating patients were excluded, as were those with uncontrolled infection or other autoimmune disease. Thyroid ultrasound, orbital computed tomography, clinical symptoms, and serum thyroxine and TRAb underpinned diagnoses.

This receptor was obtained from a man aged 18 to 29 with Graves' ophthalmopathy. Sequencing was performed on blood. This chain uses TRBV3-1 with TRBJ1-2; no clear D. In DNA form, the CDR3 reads TGTGCCAGCAGCCAAGTGGCCAACTATGGCTACACCTTC. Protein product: CASSQVANYGYTF.